This record concerns one T cell receptor (beta chain) sequence. Its antigen remains unidentified. This sample is drawn from a study of T cell responses to AZD1222 COVID-19 vaccine. Study-wide findings and caveats: Spike-spanning, vaccine-associated CD4 TCRs were dominant at 160-218 and 743-854. An increase in Spike-specific TCR breadth and depth was observed after two AZD1222 doses.

Clones were read by immunoSEQ multiplex PCR, and TCRdb kept only the in-frame ones, dropping some. The data show more than 80,000 clones, with about 92% seen just once and 6.5% to 10% held by the top ten. Per the germline V gene, CDR1 is KGHDR and CDR2 is SFDVKD. The J segment lost 4 bases and the V segment lost 2 bases, leaving 9 bases of the junction unmatched. This CDR3 spans 17 amino acids. Specimen: peripheral blood, collected 28 days after the second AZD1222 dose. This TCR was recovered from an adult who received the AZD1222 COVID-19 vaccine. V gene TRBV24-1 combines with J gene TRBJ2-3; 9 bases match TRBD1. Here the CDR3 reads CATSDSPGQGGPDTQYF. CDR3 nucleotides: TGTGCCACCAGTGATTCTCCGGGACAGGGAGGTCCAGATACGCAGTATTTT.